This T cell receptor beta chain stems from a study of OX40 agonist ivuxolimab in advanced cancers. Whole-study context: The dose-escalation cohort was about 80% male, with a mean age of around 60 years, ranging roughly 23 to 79. Overall study findings and caveats: In general, CD8+ T cells held more expanded clones than CD4+ did, on average.

Profiled with immunoSEQ multiplex PCR; TCRdb holds only in-frame clones, not every one. The repertoire holds roughly 25,000 clones, with around nine tenths as singletons. Remarks on this clone: Its specificity is unknown.

The CDR3 length is 12 residues. V gave up 2 bases and J gave up 2 bases, with 1 base separating them. Excluded were patients having autoimmune disease history or systemic immunosuppression. This receptor was identified in an adult with an advanced solid tumor such as melanoma, head and neck, liver or kidney cancer. Here the sequenced sample was CD4+ or CD8+ T cells sorted from blood, taken in a trial of the OX40 agonist ivuxolimab. This chain connects TRBV5-3 to TRBJ2-2; unclear D gene. TRBV5-3 is classed as an ORF, of uncertain function. CDR3 sequence: CARSFNTGELFF. The DNA of the CDR3 is TGTGCCAGAAGCTTTAACACCGGGGAGCTGTTTTTT.